This entry lists 18 T cell receptor beta chains sequenced from one sample in a study of CD8+CD57+ T cells in acquired aplastic anemia. CD8+CD57+ cell expansion had been shown by flow cytometry in patients chosen for sequencing. Template material for TCR beta VDJ and CDR3 profiling consisted of genomic DNA. One entry per CDR3 protein results from TCRdb running MiXCR on the reads. The table lists fewer than 250,000 distinct CDR3 sequences, 45% to 50% of them singletons, with over 7.5% in the top ten. Specimen: sorted CD4+, CD8+, or CD8+CD57+ T cells (not recorded which) from PBMCs. All receptors derive from a human donor with aplastic anemia.

The CDR3, as DNA: TGTGCCAGCAGCGTCTCGGGACAGGGGGTCACTGGCTACACCTTC. Its protein product is CASSVSGQGVTGYTF. This chain links TRBV7-9 with TRBJ1-2; 11 nucleotides align to TRBD1. The CDR3 has 15 residues. V was pared by 5 bases and J by 7 bases, with 9 bases of the junction left unmatched. The germline gives CDR1 SEHNR, CDR2 FQNEAQ (reference sequence).

In its sample, this clonotype was seen many times. The chain combines TRBV20-1 with TRBJ2-3; the D gene could be TRBD1 or TRBD2 (5 bases each). The V gene's germline CDR1 is DFQATT and CDR2 SNEGSKA (reference sequence). The CDR3 has 15 amino acids. Trimming removed 2 bases at V and 0 bases at J, with 12 bases between. CDR3 nucleotide sequence: TGCAGTGCTAGACAGAGGGGCTCTAGCACAGATACGCAGTATTTT. The encoded protein is CSARQRGSSTDTQYF.

This clonotype was recorded a few times. The rearrangement uses TRBV7-6 and TRBJ2-1; D uncertain. V lost 5 bases and J lost 0, with 17 bases in between. Germline lookup yields CDR1 SGHVS and CDR2 FNYEAQ. The CDR3 is 17 residues long. Here the CDR3 DNA reads TGTGCCAGCAGCCTATATGCGGAACCGAGCTCCTACAATGAGCAGTTCTTC. Translation gives CASSLYAEPSSYNEQFF.

There are many counts of this clonotype. This chain joins TRBV5-6 and TRBJ1-1, with D possibly TRBD1 on 5 matching bases. V was shortened by 3 bases and J by 2 bases, with 11 bases between the two germline ends. Germline values: CDR1 SGHDT, CDR2 YYEEEE. CDR3 length: 14 amino acids. The CDR3 nucleotides are TGTGCCAGCAGCTGGGCGGGACCCAACACTGAAGCTTTCTTT. Its protein product is CASSWAGPNTEAFF.

In this sample, this clonotype turned up a few times. V is TRBV19 and J is TRBJ2-7, with TRBD1 matching over 8 bases. CDR1 and CDR2 from the germline V gene are LNHDA and SQIVND (reference sequence). The V segment lost 5 bases and the J segment 6 bases; nucleotides outside the gene matches: 3. The CDR3 spans 12 residues. CDR3 loop: CASSFGQGEQYF. CDR3 DNA sequence: TGTGCCAGTAGTTTCGGACAGGGCGAGCAGTACTTC.

The gene calls are TRBV12-3 or TRBV12-4 and TRBJ1-5; 7 positions agree with TRBD1. This CDR3 region has 14 residues. V lost 7 bases to trimming and J lost 7 bases; unmatched junction nucleotides: 10. The CDR3 here is CASKEGAGGQPQHF. CDR3 bases: TGTGCCAGCAAGGAGGGGGCAGGGGGACAGCCCCAGCATTTT.

Points on this clonotype: This could be a read error, since a much larger clone is one nucleotide away. V and J are TRBV13 and TRBJ2-5, with D maybe TRBD2 (6 bases). CDR1 is PRHDT, CDR2 FYEKMQ, per germline (reference sequence). This CDR3 has 14 residues. The CDR3 here is CASSSLAYQETQCF. DNA of the CDR3: TGTGCCAGCAGCTCCCTAGCGTACCAAGAGACCCAGTGCTTC.

This chain links TRBV6-4 with TRBJ1-6; TRBD1 might be the D (6 bases). This CDR3 contains 15 residues. V was shortened by 2 bases and J by 7 bases, with 12 bases between the two germline ends. Germline V gives CDR1 MRHNA, CDR2 SNTAGT. The CDR3 DNA sequence: TGTGCCAGCAGTGACGGGGGCGCCTTAAATTCACCCCTCCACTTT. It yields the protein CASSDGGALNSPLHF.

V usage is TRBV10-3 and J usage is TRBJ1-3; possibly TRBD1 for D (5 bases). Germline V gene lookup returns CDR1 ENHRY and CDR2 SYGVKD. Trimming pared 4 bases from V and 7 bases from J, leaving 11 bases between. The CDR3 extends over 13 amino acids. The chain's CDR3 is CAISAVGGNTIYF. The CDR3 DNA follows: TGTGCCATCAGTGCGGTGGGGGGGAACACCATATATTTT.

Ten or more counts support this clonotype. This sequence joins TRBV20-1 and TRBJ2-7; D remains unclear. This CDR3 comprises 12 residues. Germline CDR1 reads DFQATT; CDR2 reads SNEGSKA (reference sequence). V was clipped by 1 base and J by 4 bases, with 8 bases between them. The CDR3 loop reads CSARVEGYEQYF. The CDR3 nucleotides read TGCAGTGCTAGAGTAGAAGGTTACGAGCAGTACTTC.

This chain links TRBV2 with TRBJ2-5; the D is unclear. CDR3 length: 13 residues. Germline V gene sequence: CDR1 SNHLY, CDR2 FYNNEI. Deletions cut 2 bases from V and 3 bases from J, with 7 bases between. The CDR3 spells CASSESQEETQYF. DNA of the CDR3: TGTGCCAGCAGTGAAAGTCAAGAAGAGACCCAGTACTTC.

This clonotype was counted ten times or more. The chain employs TRBV15 and TRBJ1-6, with 9 bases that match TRBD1. The CDR3 is 15 residues long. The germline CDR1 and CDR2 sequences are LNHNV and YYDKDF (reference sequence). The V and J ends lost 5 bases and 6 bases, in that order; junction bases with no gene match: 5. CDR3 protein: CATSAATGGNSPLHF. CDR3 bases: TGTGCCACCAGCGCTGCGACAGGGGGTAATTCACCCCTCCACTTT.

This clonotype was picked up many times. A much more abundant neighbour one base away suggests this may be a read error. The genes are TRBV11-3 and TRBJ1-1, with D possibly matching TRBD1 (5 bases). This CDR3 region has 13 residues. Germline assignment: CDR1 SGHNT and CDR2 YENEEA. V was shortened by 5 bases and J by 1 base, with 8 bases between the two germline ends. DNA for the CDR3: TGTGCCAGCAGCAAGACAGAGAACACTGAAGCTTTCTTT. This encodes CASSKTENTEAFF.

V and J are TRBV6-5 and TRBJ1-5; tentative D call: TRBD1 (6 bases). From germline, CDR1 is MNHEY and CDR2 SVGAGI. V was clipped by 5 bases and J by 2 bases, with 22 bases between them. The CDR3 length is 18 residues. CDR3 amino acids: CASSAPTGGPGGNQPQHF. For the CDR3, the DNA is TGTGCCAGCAGTGCCCCAACGGGGGGGCCAGGTGGCAATCAGCCCCAGCATTTT.

This clonotype was seen repeatedly, ten times or more. The chain uses TRBV29-1 and TRBJ2-1; D is undetermined. V gave up 4 bases and J gave up 10 bases, with 11 bases separating them. The CDR3 runs 11 residues. Germline-derived CDR1 and CDR2 are SQVTM and ANQGSEA. The CDR3, as DNA: TGCAGCGTTGGGACGCCCCGGGAGCAGTTCTTC. Its translation is CSVGTPREQFF.

This clonotype showed up just a few times. This chain links TRBV28 with TRBJ1-2; 8 nucleotides line up with TRBD1. From germline, CDR1 is MDHEN and CDR2 SYDVKM. V lost 1 base to trimming and J lost 7 bases; unmatched junction nucleotides: 11. CDR3 length equals 16 residues. The CDR3 DNA sequence: TGTGCCAGCAGTTTATCGCTAGGACAGGGACCGGCTGGCTACACCTTC. Protein sequence: CASSLSLGQGPAGYTF.

This chain links TRBV9 with TRBJ1-2, with unresolved D. V lost 0 bases to trimming and J lost 11 bases, with 11 bases between them. The length of the CDR3 is 12 residues. Per the germline V gene, CDR1 is SGDLS and CDR2 is YYNGEE. The CDR3 bases are TGTGCCAGCAGCGTAGGGGTAGCGGGTTACACCTTC. Its protein product is CASSVGVAGYTF.

This clonotype was seen many times. The V call is TRBV7-9, the J call TRBJ2-1; D uncertain. V dropped 5 bases and J dropped 5 bases, with 7 bases sitting between them. Looked up from germline, CDR1 is SEHNR and CDR2 is FQNEAQ (reference sequence). This CDR3 contains 12 residues. The CDR3 here is CASSKDDNEQFF. The CDR3 DNA reads as TGTGCCAGCAGCAAAGACGACAATGAGCAGTTCTTC.